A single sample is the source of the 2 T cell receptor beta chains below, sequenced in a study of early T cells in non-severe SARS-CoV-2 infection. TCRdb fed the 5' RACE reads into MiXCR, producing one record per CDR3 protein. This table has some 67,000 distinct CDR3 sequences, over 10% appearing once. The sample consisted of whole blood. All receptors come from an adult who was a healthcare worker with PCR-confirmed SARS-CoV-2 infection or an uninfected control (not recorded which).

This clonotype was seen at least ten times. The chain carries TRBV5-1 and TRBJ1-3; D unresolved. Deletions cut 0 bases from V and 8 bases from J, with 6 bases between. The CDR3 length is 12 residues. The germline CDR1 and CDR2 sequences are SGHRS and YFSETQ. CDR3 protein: CASSLDGDTIYF. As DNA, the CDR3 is TGCGCCAGCAGCTTGGACGGAGACACCATATATTTT.

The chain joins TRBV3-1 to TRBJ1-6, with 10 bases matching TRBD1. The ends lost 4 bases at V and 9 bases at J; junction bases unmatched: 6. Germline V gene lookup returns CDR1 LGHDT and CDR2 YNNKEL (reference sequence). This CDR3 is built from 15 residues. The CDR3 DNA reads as TGTGCCAGCAGCCCCCTGGGGACAGGGGCTTCACCCCTCCACTTT. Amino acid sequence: CASSPLGTGASPLHF.